The clone carrying this TCR beta chain came up a few times. The target antigen is unknown. The data belong to a study of beta chain features in type 1 diabetes. All of the isolated RNA was reverse transcribed, so expressed TCRB transcripts were sequenced. Sequenced by immunoSEQ multiplex PCR; TCRdb stores in-frame clones only, minus some. Found here are under 250,000 clones, roughly 10% of them singletons; the top ten hold approximately 1.3%. Only one heparinised blood draw was taken per donor, and its volume averaged around 100 mL. Germline-derived CDR1 and CDR2 are MDHEN and SYDVKM. The CDR3 extends over 16 amino acids. The germline V and J ends were trimmed by 7 bases and 1 base, with 14 bases remaining between them. Findings and caveats of the study: Patients with type 1 diabetes carried fewer insertions and had more deletions at their VDJ junctions. Any HLA-type effect on TCRB rearrangement remained unresolved here.

The sequenced material came from central memory CD4+ T cells from blood. The rearrangement joins TRBV28 to TRBJ2-6, with a tentative D call TRBD1 (5 bases). This receptor was identified in a young man in good health. The CDR3 nucleotides read TGTGCCAGCACCGAAGGGGTAAATTCTGGGGCCAACGTCCTGACTTTC. This gives the protein CASTEGVNSGANVLTF.